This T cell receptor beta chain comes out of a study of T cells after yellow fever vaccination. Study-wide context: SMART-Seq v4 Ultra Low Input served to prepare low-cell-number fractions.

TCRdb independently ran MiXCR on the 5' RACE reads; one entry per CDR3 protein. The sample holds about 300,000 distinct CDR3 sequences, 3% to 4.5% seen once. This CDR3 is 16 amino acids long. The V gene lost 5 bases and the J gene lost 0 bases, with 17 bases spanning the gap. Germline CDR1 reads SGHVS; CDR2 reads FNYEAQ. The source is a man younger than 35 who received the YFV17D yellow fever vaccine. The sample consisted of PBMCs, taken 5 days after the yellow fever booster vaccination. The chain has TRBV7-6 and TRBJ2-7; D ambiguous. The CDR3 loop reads CASSQYLRGFSYEQYF. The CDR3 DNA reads TGTGCCAGCAGCCAGTACCTACGCGGCTTCTCCTACGAGCAGTACTTC.